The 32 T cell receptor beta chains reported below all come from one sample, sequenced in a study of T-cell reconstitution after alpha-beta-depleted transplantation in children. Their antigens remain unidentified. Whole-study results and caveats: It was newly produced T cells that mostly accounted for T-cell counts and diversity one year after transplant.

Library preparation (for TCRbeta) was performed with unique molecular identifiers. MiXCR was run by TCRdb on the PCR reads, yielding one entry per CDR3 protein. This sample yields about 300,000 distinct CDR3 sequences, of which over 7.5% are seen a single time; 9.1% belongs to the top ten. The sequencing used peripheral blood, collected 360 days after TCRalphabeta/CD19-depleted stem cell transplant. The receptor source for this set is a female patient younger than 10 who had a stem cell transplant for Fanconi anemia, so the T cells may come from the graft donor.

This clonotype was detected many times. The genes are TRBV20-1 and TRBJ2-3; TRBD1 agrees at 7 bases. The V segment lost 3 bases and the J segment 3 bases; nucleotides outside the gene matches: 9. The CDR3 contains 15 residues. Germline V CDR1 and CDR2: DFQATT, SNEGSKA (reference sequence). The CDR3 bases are TGCAGTGCTAGGGGAACAGGGGTATGGACAGATACGCAGTATTTT. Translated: CSARGTGVWTDTQYF.

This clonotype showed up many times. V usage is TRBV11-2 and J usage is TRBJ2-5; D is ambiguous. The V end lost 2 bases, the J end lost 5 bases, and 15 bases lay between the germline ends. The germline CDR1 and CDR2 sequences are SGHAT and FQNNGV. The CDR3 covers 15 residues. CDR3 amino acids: CASSLSVRVQETQYF. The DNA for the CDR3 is TGTGCCAGCAGCTTATCCGTCCGGGTTCAGGAGACCCAGTACTTC.

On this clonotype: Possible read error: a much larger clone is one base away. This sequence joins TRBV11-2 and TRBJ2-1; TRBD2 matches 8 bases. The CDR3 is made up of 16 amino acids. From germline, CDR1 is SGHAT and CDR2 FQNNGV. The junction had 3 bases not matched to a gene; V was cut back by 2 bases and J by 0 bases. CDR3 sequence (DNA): TGTGCCAGCAGCTTAACGGGGGGGAGCTCCTACAATGAGCAGTTCTTC. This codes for CASSLTGGSSYNEQFF.

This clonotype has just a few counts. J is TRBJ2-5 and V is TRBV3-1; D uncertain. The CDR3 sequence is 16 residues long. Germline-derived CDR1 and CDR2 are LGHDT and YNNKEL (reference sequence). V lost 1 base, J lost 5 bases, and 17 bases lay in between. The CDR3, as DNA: TGTGCCAGCAGCCAAGGCGGCCAGTGGCTTGGGGAGACCCAGTACTTC. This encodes CASSQGGQWLGETQYF.

CDR3 sequence: CASSEPTGAVSPLHF. Here the CDR3 DNA reads TGTGCCAGCAGTGAACCTACAGGGGCGGTTTCACCCCTCCACTTT. The V gene is TRBV6-1, the J gene TRBJ1-6, with 7 bases aligning to TRBD1. The CDR3 loop spans 15 amino acids. Germline-derived CDR1 and CDR2 are MNHNS and SASEGT. V shed 2 bases, J shed 9 bases, and the junction held 7 bases outside the gene matches.

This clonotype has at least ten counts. In nucleotides, the CDR3 is TGTGCCAGCAGCCAAGATGTAGGAGGACTAGCGGCTTCAGATACGCAGTATTTT. Translating it yields CASSQDVGGLAASDTQYF. This chain connects TRBV4-2 to TRBJ2-3, with 10 nucleotides matching TRBD2. The junction had 10 bases not matched to a gene; V was cut back by 0 bases and J by 4 bases. From germline, CDR1 is LGHNA and CDR2 YNFKEQ. The CDR3 covers 18 residues.

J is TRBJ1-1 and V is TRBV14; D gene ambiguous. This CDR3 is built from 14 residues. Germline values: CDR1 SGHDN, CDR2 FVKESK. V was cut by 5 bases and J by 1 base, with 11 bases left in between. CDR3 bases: TGTGCCAGCAGCTATGGACGGGGGAACACTGAAGCTTTCTTT. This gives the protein CASSYGRGNTEAFF.

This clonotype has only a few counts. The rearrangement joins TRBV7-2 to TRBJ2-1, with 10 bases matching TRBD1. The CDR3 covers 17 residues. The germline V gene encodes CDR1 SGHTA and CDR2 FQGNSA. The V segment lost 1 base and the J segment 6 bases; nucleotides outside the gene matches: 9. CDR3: CASSLVGQGTGVNEQFF. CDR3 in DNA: TGTGCCAGCAGCTTAGTGGGACAGGGGACGGGAGTCAATGAGCAGTTCTTC.

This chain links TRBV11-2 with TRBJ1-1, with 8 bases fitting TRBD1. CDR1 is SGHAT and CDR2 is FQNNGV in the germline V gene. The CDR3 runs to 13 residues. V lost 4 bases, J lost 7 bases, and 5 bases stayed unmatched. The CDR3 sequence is CASSSDRGVEAFF. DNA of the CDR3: TGTGCCAGCAGCTCCGACAGGGGTGTTGAAGCTTTCTTT. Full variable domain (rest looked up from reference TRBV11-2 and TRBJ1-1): EAGVAQSPRYKIIEKRQSVAFWCNPISGHATLYWYQQILGQGPKLLIQFQNNGVVDDSQLPKDRFSAERLKGVDSTLKIQPAKLEDSAVYLCASSSDRGVEAFFGQGTRLTVV.

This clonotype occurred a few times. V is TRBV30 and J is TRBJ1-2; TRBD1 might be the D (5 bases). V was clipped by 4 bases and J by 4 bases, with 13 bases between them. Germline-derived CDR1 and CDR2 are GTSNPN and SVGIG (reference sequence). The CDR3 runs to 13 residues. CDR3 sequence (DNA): TGTGCCTGGAATTCCGGGGACCTCTATGGCTACACCTTC. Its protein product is CAWNSGDLYGYTF. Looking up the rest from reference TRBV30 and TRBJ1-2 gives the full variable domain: SQTIHQWPATLVQPVGSPLSLECTVEGTSNPNLYWYRQAAGRGLQLLFYSVGIGQISSEVPQNLSASRPQDRQFILSSKKLLLSDSGFYLCAWNSGDLYGYTFGSGTRLTVV.

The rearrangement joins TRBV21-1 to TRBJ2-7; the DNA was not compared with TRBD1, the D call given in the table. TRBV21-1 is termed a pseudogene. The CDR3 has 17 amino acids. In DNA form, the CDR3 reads TGTGCCAGCAGCACGACGGACAAAAACAGGGAAGGGTTCGAGCAGTACTTC. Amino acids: CASSTTDKNREGFEQYF.

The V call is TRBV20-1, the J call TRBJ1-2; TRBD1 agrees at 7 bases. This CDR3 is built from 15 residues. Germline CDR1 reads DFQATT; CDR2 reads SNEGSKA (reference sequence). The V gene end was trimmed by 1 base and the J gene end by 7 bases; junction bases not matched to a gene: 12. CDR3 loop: CSARGQGWYRSGYTF. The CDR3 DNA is TGCAGTGCTAGAGGACAGGGATGGTATCGGTCTGGCTACACCTTC.

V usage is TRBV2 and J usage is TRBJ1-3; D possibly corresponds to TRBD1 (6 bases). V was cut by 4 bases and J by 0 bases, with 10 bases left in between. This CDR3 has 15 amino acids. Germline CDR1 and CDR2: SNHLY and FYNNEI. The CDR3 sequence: CASSGGGYSGNTIYF. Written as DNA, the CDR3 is TGTGCCAGCAGTGGGGGGGGCTACTCTGGAAACACCATATATTTT.

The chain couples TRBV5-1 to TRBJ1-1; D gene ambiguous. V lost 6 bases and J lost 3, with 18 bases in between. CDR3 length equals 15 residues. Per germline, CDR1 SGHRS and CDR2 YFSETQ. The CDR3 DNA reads TGCGCCAGCACCAAAAGCGGCGGGTGGGACACTGAAGCTTTCTTT. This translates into CASTKSGGWDTEAFF. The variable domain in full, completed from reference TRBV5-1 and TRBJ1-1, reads KAGVTQTPRYLIKTRGQQVTLSCSPISGHRSVSWYQQTPGQGLQFLFEYFSETQRNKGNFPGRFSGRQFSNSRSEMNVSTLELGDSALYLCASTKSGGWDTEAFFGQGTRLTVV.

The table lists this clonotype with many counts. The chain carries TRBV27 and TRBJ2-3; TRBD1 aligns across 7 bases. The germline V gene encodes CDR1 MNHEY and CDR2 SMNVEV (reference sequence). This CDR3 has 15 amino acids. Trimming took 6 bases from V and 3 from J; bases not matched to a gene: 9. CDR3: CASSQQGIGTDTQYF. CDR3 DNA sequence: TGTGCCAGCAGCCAACAGGGGATTGGGACAGATACGCAGTATTTT.

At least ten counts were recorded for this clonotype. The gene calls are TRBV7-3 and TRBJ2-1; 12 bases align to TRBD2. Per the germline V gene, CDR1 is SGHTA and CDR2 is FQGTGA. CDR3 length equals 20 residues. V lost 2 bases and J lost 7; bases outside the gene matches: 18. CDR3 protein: CASSLSHTLAGGSQWNEQFF. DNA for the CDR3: TGTGCCAGCAGCTTATCCCACACACTAGCGGGGGGCTCTCAGTGGAATGAGCAGTTCTTC.

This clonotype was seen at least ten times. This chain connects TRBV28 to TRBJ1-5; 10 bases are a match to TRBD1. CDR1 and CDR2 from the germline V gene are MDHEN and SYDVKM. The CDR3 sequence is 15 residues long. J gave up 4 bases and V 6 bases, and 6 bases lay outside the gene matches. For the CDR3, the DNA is TGTGCCAGCAGCCCTCGGACAGGGGGGAATCAGCCCCAGCATTTT. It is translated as CASSPRTGGNQPQHF.

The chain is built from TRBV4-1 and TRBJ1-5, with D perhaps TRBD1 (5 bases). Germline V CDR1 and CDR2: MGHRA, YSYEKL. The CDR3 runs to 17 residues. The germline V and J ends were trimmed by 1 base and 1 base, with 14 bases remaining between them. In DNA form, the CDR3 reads TGCGCCAGCAGCCAAGGGCGGGGGACCGGGAGCAATCAGCCCCAGCATTTT. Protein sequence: CASSQGRGTGSNQPQHF.

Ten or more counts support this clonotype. In DNA form, the CDR3 reads TGTGCCAGCAGTTGGGGTGCCAACACTGAAGCTTTCTTT. It encodes CASSWGANTEAFF. The genes are TRBV6-5 and TRBJ1-1; D unresolved. V shed 4 bases and J shed 2 bases, with 8 bases lying between them. Germline V CDR1 and CDR2: MNHEY, SVGAGI. This CDR3 is 13 amino acids long.

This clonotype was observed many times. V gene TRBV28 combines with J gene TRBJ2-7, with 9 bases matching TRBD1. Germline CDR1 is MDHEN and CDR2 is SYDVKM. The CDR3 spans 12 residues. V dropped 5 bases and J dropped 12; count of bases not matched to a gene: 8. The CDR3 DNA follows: TGTGCCAGCAGTATCCGGGACAGGGATCCGTACTTC. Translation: CASSIRDRDPYF.

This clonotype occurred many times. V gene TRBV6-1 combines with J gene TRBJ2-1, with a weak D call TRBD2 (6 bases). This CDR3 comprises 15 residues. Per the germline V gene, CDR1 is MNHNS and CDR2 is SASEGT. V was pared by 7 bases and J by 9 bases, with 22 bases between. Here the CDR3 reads CASTRSGPGGSEQFF. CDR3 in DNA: TGTGCCAGCACCCGGAGTGGTCCAGGAGGGAGTGAGCAGTTCTTC.

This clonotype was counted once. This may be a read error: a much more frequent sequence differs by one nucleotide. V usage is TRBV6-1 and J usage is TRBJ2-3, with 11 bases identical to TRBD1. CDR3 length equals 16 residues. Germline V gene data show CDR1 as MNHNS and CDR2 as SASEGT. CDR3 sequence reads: CASSEVPGQGEHTRYF. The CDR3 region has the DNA TGTGCCAGCAGTGAAGTCCCGGGACAGGGGGAACATACGCGGTATTTT.

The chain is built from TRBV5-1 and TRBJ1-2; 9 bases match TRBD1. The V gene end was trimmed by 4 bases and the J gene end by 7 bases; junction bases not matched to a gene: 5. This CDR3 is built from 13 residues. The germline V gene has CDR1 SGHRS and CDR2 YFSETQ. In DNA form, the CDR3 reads TGCGCCAGCAGCGTCGGACAGGGGTTTGGCTACACCTTC. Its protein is CASSVGQGFGYTF.

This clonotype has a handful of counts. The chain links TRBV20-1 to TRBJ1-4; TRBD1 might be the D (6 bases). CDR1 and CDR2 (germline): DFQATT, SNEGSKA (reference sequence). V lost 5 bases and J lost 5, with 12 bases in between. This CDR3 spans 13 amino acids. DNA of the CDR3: TGCAGTGCTCAGGGGTCGAGAAATGAAAAACTGTTTTTT. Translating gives CSAQGSRNEKLFF.

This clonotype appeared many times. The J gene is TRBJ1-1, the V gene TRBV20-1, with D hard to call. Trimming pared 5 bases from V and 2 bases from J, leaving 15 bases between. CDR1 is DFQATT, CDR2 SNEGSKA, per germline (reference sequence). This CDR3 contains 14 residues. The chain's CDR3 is CSAPLGSGNTEAFF. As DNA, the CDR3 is TGCAGTGCTCCCCTCGGATCCGGAAACACTGAAGCTTTCTTT.

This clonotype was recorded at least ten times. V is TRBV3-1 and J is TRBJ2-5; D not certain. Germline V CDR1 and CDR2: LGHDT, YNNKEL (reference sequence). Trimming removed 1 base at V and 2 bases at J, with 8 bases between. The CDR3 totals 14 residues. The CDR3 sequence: CASSQGGGQETQYF. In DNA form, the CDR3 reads TGTGCCAGCAGCCAAGGCGGCGGTCAAGAGACCCAGTACTTC.

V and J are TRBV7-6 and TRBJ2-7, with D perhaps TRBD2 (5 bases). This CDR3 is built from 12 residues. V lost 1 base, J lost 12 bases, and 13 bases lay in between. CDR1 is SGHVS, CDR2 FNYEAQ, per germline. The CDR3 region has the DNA TGTGCCAGCAGCTTAGGGGAGACGGAGATGTACTTC. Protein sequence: CASSLGETEMYF.

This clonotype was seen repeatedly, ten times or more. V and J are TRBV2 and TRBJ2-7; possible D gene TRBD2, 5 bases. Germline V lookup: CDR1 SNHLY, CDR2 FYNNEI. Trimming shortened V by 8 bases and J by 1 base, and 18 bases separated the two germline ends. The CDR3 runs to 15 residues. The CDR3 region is CASGGRTLASYEQYV. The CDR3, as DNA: TGTGCCAGCGGAGGTCGAACACTCGCATCCTACGAGCAGTACGTC.

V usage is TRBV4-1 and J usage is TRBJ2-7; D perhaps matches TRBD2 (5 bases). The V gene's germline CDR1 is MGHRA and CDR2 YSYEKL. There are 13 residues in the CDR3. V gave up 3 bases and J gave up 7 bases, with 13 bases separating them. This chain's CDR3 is CASSHLWTGEQYF. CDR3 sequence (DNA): TGCGCCAGCAGCCATCTTTGGACTGGAGAGCAGTACTTC.

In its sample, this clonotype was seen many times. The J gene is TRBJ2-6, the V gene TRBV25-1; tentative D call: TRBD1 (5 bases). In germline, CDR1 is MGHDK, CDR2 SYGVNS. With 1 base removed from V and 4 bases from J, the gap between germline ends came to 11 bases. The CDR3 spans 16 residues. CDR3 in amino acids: CASSEFKGSGANVLTF. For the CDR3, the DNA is TGTGCCAGCAGTGAATTCAAGGGGTCAGGGGCCAACGTCCTGACTTTC. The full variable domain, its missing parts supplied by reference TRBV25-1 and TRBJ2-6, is EADIYQTPRYLVIGTGKKITLECSQTMGHDKMYWYQQDPGMELHLIHYSYGVNSTEKGDLSSESTVSRIRTEHFPLTLESARPSHTSQYLCASSEFKGSGANVLTFGAGSRLTVL.

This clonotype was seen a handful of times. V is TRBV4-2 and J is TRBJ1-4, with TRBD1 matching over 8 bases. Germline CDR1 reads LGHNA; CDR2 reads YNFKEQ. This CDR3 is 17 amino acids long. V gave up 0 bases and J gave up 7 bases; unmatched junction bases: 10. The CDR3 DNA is TGTGCCAGCAGCCAAGAGGGACAGGAGGCGATGAGTGAAAAACTGTTTTTT. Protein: CASSQEGQEAMSEKLFF.

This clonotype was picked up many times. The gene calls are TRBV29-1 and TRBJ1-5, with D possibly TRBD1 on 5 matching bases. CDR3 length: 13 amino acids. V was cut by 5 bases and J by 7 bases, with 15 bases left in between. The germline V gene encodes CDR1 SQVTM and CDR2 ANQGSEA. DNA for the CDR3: TGCAGCGTTAGGCAGGGAGTACACCAGCCCCAGCATTTT. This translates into CSVRQGVHQPQHF.